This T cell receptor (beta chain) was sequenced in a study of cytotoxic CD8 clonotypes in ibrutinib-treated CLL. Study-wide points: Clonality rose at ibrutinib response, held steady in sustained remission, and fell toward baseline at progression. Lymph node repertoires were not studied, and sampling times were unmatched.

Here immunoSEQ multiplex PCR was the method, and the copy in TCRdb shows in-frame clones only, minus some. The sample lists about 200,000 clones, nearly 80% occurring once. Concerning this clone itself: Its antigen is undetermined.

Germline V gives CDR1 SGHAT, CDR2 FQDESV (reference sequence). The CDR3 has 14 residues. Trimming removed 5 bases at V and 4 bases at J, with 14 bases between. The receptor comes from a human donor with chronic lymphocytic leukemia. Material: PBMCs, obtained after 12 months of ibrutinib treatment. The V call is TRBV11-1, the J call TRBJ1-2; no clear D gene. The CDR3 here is CASSAQADRYGYTF. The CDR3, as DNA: TGTGCCAGCAGCGCGCAGGCGGATCGCTATGGCTACACCTTC.